This T cell receptor (beta chain) was captured in a study of vaccination effects on CD4 cells after COVID-19. The study, taken as a whole, reports: Common cold coronaviruses were cross-recognized by only 1 of 255 vaccine-induced clones in healthy vaccinees. Few convalescent patients, and no early post-infection timepoints, were available to the study. Late post-vaccination samples showed marked contraction of infection- and vaccine-induced clones.

A few counts support this clone. The antigen is unknown. The assay was immunoSEQ multiplex PCR, and TCRdb's table has in-frame clones only and misses some. The sample lists about 41,000 clones, under 70% seen once, with roughly 25% in the top ten. Germline CDR1 LNHDA, CDR2 SQIVND (reference sequence). CDR3 length: 19 amino acids. The V and J ends lost 8 bases and 7 bases, in that order; junction bases with no gene match: 24. Expansion of antigen-specific CD4+ T cells with viral peptide pools was carried out by the ViraFEST assay before sequencing. Subsequent to a culture period of about ten days, CD4+ T cells were isolated. Vaccinees lacked prior SARS-CoV-2 infection and tested negative for nucleocapsid antibodies. In the cultures, half the medium was exchanged for IL-2 medium on days 3 and 7.

The chain employs TRBV19 and TRBJ2-1; TRBD2 matches 9 bases. The input for sequencing was CD4+ T cells from PBMCs cultured with HCoV-OC43 spike peptides, taken before COVID-19 vaccination. Subset of the sample: HCoV-OC43 spike overlapping peptide pool stimulation. This clonotype originated in a human donor who received a COVID-19 vaccine. The CDR3: CASGRRTSALVSSFNEQFF. CDR3 sequence (DNA): TGTGCCAGTGGACGACGGACTAGCGCGCTGGTAAGCAGTTTTAATGAGCAGTTCTTC.